A selection of T cell receptor beta chains follows, all from one sample in a study of beta chain features in type 1 diabetes. Sequenced by immunoSEQ multiplex PCR; TCRdb stores in-frame clones only, minus some. The table has 350,000 or so clones, about 19% seen once; the top ten hold 0.044%. Sequenced material: naive CD4+ T cells from blood. All receptors come from a woman aged 18-29 years in good health. CDR3s include the opening cysteine and the closing phenylalanine or tryptophan. The D gene is left open where the match is weak. Size is omitted from some rows. Given values are once, few, many or a class for expanded clones.

j_call	d_call	clone_size	v_call	cdr3_nt	cdr3_aa
TRBJ2-1	NA	NA	TRBV10-3	TGTGCCATCAGTGAGTCCGGGACTTCCAATGAGCAGTTCTTC	CAISESGTSNEQFF
TRBJ2-1	NA	NA	TRBV29-1	TGCAGCGTCCAGATACAAGGGGGGGAGAAGCAGTTCTTC	CSVQIQGGEKQFF
TRBJ2-7	NA	NA	TRBV11-3	TGTGCCAGCAGCTCTAGTTACGAGCAGTACTTC	CASSSSYEQYF
TRBJ2-7	NA	few	TRBV7-2	TGTGCCAGCAGCTCACCGATCCGATACGAGCAGTACTTC	CASSSPIRYEQYF
TRBJ1-5	NA	NA	TRBV30	TGTGCCTGGAGTCAAGGGGGACTAGGCAATCAGCCCCAGCATTTT	CAWSQGGLGNQPQHF
TRBJ2-1	NA	NA	TRBV11-2	TGTGCCAGCAGCTTAGATGAGAATGAGCAGTTCTTC	CASSLDENEQFF
TRBJ2-1	TRBD2	few	TRBV2	TGTGCCAGCAGGCTAGCGGGAGGGCGAAATGAGCAGTTCTTC	CASRLAGGRNEQFF
TRBJ2-6	TRBD1	NA	TRBV15	TGTGCCACCAGCACCGGGACAGACTACTCTGGGGCCAACGTCCTGACTTTC	CATSTGTDYSGANVLTF
TRBJ2-4	TRBD1	NA	TRBV7-2	TGTGCCAGCAGCTCAGGGGGCGCGTCCAAAAACATTCAGTACTTC	CASSSGGASKNIQYF
TRBJ1-1	NA	few	TRBV30	TGTGCCTGGAGTAGGGAGGCTGAAGCTTTCTTT	CAWSREAEAFF
TRBJ2-5	TRBD1	few	TRBV5-4	TGTGCCAGCAGAACGGGACAGCAAGAGACCCAGTACTTC	CASRTGQQETQYF
TRBJ2-7	TRBD2	NA	TRBV4-1	TGCGCCAGCAGCCAAGGAGAGCGGGGGACTTTCTACGAGCAGTACTTC	CASSQGERGTFYEQYF
TRBJ2-7	NA	NA	TRBV15	TGTGCCACCAGCAGAGACCCGGGTTACGAGCAGTACTTC	CATSRDPGYEQYF